Here is one TCR beta chain with its context. The V segment lost 3 bases and the J segment 5 bases; nucleotides outside the gene matches: 3. The CDR3 sequence is 15 residues long. Germline V lookup: CDR1 KGHDR, CDR2 SFDVKD. Profiled with immunoSEQ multiplex PCR; TCRdb holds only in-frame clones, not every one. Here the sample spans roughly 200,000 clones, 80% to 90% being singletons. This record belongs to a study of blood T cell repertoires in COVID-19. Study-level information: The study drew acute and convalescent COVID-19 samples from the United States, Italy and Spain.

The material sequenced was peripheral blood. This clonotype was obtained from a human donor with active or convalescent COVID-19. The donor label of this sample is uncertain. This chain uses TRBV24-1 with TRBJ2-1; TRBD2 agrees at 10 bases. CDR3 coding DNA: TGTGCCACCAGTGATCTAGCGGGAGTGCACAATGAGCAGTTCTTC. Translating gives CATSDLAGVHNEQFF.